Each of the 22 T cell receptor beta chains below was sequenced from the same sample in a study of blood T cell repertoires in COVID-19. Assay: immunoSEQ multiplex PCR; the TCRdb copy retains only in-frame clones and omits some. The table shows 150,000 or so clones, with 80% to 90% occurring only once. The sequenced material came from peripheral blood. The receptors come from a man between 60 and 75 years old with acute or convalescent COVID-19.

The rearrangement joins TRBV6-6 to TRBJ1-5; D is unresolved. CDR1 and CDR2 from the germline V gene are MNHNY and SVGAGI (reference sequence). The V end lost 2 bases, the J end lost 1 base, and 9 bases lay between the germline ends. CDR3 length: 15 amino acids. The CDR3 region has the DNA TGTGCCAGCAGTTACGGCAGGCAGAGCAATCAGCCCCAGCATTTT. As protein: CASSYGRQSNQPQHF.

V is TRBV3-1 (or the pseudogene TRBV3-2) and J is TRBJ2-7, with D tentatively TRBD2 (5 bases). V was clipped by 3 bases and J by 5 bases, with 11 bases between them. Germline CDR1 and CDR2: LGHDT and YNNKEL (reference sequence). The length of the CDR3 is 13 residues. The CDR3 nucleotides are TGTGCCAGCAGCCACCGGGGAAGGGACGAGCAGTACTTC. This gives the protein CASSHRGRDEQYF.

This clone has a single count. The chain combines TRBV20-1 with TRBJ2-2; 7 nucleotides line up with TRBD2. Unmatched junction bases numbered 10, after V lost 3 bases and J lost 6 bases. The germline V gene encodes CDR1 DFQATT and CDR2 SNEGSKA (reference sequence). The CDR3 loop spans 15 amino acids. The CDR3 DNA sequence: TGCAGTGCTAGTTTAGGTGGGAGGGCCTCCGGGGAGCTGTTTTTT. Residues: CSASLGGRASGELFF.

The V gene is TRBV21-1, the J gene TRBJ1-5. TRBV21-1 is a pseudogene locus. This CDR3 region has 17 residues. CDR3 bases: TGTGCCAGCAGCAAAGCGGTGAGGGAGAAGGGCAATCAGCCCCAGCATTTT. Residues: CASSKAVREKGNQPQHF.

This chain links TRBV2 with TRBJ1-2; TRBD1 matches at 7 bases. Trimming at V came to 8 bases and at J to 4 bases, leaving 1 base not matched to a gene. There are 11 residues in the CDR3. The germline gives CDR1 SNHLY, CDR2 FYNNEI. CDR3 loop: CASRDSYGYTF. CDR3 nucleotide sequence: TGTGCCAGCCGGGACAGCTATGGCTACACCTTC.

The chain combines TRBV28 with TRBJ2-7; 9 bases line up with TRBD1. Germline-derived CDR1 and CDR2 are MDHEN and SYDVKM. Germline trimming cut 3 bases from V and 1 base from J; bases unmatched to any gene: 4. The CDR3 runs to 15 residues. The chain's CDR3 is CASSFFGTGSYEQYF. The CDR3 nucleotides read TGTGCCAGCAGTTTTTTCGGGACAGGGTCCTACGAGCAGTACTTC.

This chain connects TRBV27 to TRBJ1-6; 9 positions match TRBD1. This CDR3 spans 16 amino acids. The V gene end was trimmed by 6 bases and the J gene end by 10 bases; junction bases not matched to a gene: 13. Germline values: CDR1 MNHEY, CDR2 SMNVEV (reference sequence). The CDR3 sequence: CASRKRDRAPGSPLHF. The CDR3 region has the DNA TGTGCCAGCAGAAAACGGGACAGGGCCCCTGGATCACCCCTCCACTTT.

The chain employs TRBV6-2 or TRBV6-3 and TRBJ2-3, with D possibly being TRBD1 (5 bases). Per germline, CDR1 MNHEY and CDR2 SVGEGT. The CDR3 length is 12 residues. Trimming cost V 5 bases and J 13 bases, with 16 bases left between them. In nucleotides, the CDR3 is TGTGCCAGCAGTGGTCGTCAGGGTAGGAAGTATTTT. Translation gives CASSGRQGRKYF.

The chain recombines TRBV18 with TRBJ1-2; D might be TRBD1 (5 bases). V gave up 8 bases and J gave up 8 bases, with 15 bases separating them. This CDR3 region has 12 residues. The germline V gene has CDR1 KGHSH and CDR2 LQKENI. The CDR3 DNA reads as TGTGCCAGCCCAATCGGGGGGTGGGGCTACACCTTC. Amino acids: CASPIGGWGYTF.

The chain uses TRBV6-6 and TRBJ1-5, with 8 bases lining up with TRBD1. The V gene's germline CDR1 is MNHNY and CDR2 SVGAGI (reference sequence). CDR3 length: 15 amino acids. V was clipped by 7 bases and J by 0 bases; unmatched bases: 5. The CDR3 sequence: CASINRGNSNQPQHF. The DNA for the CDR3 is TGTGCCAGCATTAACAGGGGGAATAGCAATCAGCCCCAGCATTTT.

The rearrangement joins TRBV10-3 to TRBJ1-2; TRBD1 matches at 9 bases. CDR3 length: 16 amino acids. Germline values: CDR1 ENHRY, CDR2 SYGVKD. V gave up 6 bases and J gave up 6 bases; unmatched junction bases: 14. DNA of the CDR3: TGTGCCATCAGAACCGGGACAGGGTGGCGAGTTCATGGCTACACCTTC. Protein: CAIRTGTGWRVHGYTF.

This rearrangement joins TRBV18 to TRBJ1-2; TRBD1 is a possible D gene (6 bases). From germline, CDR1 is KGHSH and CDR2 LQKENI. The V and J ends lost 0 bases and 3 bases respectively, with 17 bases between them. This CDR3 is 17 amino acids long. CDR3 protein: CASSPPNRAVSDYGYTF. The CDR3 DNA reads TGTGCCAGCTCACCACCGAACAGGGCGGTGAGCGACTATGGCTACACCTTC.

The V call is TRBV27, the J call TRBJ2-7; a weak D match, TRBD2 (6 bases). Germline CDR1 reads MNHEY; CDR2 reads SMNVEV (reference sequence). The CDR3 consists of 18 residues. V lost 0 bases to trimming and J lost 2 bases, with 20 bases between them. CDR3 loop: CASSLSRVGGAGTYEQYF. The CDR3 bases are TGTGCCAGCAGTTTATCAAGGGTGGGGGGTGCTGGCACCTACGAGCAGTACTTC.

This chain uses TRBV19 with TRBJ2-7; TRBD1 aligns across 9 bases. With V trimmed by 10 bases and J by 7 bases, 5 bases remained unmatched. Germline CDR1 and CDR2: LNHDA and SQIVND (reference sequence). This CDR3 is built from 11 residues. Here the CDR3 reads CATGQGWEQYF. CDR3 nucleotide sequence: TGTGCCACCGGACAGGGGTGGGAGCAGTACTTC.

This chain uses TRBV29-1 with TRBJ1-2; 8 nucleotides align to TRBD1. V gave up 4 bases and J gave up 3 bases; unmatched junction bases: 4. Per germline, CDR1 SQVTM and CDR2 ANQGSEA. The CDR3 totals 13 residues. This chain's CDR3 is CSVARGQDYGYTF. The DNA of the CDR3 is TGCAGCGTTGCCAGGGGGCAGGACTATGGCTACACCTTC.

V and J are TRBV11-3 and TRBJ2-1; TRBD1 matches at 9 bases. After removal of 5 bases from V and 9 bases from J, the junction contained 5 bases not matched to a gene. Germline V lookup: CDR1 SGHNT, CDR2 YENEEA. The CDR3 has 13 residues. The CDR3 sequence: CASSPDRGGEQFF. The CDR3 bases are TGTGCCAGCAGCCCAGACAGGGGGGGTGAGCAGTTCTTC.

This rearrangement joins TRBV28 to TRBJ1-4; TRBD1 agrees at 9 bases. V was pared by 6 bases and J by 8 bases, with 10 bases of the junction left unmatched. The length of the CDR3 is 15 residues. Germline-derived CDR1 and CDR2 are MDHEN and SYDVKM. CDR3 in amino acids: CASSDPGTGREKLFF. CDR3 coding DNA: TGTGCCAGCAGCGACCCCGGGACAGGGAGGGAAAAACTGTTTTTT.

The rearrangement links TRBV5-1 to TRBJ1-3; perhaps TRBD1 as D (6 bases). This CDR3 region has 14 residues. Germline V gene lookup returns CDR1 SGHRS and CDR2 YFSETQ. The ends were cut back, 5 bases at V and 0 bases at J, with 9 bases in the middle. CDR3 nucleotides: TGCGCCAGCAGAACAGGGCCCTCTGGAAACACCATATATTTT. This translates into CASRTGPSGNTIYF. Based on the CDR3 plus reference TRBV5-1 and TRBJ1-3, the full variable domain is KAGVTQTPRYLIKTRGQQVTLSCSPISGHRSVSWYQQTPGQGLQFLFEYFSETQRNKGNFPGRFSGRQFSNSRSEMNVSTLELGDSALYLCASRTGPSGNTIYFGEGSWLTVV.

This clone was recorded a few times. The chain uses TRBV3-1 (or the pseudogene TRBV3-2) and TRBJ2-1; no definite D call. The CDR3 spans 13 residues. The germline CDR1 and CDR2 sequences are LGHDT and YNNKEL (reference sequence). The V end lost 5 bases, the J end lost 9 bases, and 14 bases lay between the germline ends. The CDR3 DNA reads TGTGCCAGCAGCTCCCTTGAGGCCCCTGAGCAGTTCTTC. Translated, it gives CASSSLEAPEQFF.

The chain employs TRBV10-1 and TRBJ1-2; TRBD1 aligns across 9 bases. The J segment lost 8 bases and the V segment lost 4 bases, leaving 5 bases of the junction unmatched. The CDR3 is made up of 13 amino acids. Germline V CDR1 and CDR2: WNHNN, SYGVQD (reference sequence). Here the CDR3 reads CASSAGQGFGYTF. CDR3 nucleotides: TGCGCCAGCAGTGCGGGACAGGGATTCGGCTACACCTTC.

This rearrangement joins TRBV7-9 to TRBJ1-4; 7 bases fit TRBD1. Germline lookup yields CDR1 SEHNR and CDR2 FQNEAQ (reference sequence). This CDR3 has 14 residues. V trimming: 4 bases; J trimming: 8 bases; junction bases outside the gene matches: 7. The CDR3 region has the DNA TGTGCCAGCAGCTCGACAGGGTATTCCGAAAAACTGTTTTTT. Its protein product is CASSSTGYSEKLFF.

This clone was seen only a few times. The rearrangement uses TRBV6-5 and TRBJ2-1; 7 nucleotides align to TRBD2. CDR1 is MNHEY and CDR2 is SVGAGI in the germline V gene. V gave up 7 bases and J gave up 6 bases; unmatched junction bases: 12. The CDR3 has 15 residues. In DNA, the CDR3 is TGTGCCAGCAACAGCGGGACTACCCACCTCAATGAGCAGTTCTTC. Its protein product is CASNSGTTHLNEQFF.